This T cell receptor (beta chain) was found in a study of T cells in tuberculosis. Sorting used thawed, overnight-rested PBMC stained with anti-CD3, a viability dye and GMM-loaded CD1B tetramer. The CD1B tetramers carried C32 glucose monomycolate purified from Rhodococcus equi. Before cryopreservation, the sorted PBMC lost their CD14-expressing monocytes. Each donor contributed some 100,000 sorted tetramer-negative cells. Study outcomes and limitations: T cells binding CD1B-GMM tetramer weakly possibly escaped the sort.

CDR1 is LNHDA, CDR2 SQIVND, per germline (reference sequence). This CDR3 has 17 amino acids. The V segment lost 5 bases and the J segment 6 bases; nucleotides outside the gene matches: 9. Here immunoSEQ multiplex PCR was the method, and the copy in TCRdb shows in-frame clones only, minus some. This table holds about 88,000 clones, approximately 90% found once. The chain is built from TRBV19 and TRBJ1-6; 11 nucleotides match TRBD1. The receptor comes from an adult woman with latent tuberculosis. The source material was CD1b-GMM tetramer-negative cells sorted from PBMCs. CDR3 sequence: CASSWGTGQGANSPLHF. Here the CDR3 DNA reads TGTGCCAGTAGTTGGGGAACCGGACAGGGGGCTAATTCACCCCTCCACTTT.